This T cell receptor (delta chain) was retrieved from a study of γδ T cells in repeated Plasmodium falciparum infection. About the study: Age- and gender-matched Australian children served as comparison for malaria-exposed Malian children. Sampling occurred at baseline, pre-infection for selected infections, and 21 days post-infection.

Sequencing covered both gamma and delta TCR chains per sample. TCRdb reanalysed the multiplex PCR reads with CATT. Of about 50,000 delta-chain clones in the sample, roughly 2% are singletons; the top ten hold about 23%. Gammadelta T cells were flow-sorted from PBMC into Vgamma9/Vdelta2+ and Vdelta2-negative populations for bulk analysis. The germline gives CDR1 GEAIGNYY, CDR2 EKD. The CDR3 spans 17 residues. Trimming removed 6 bases from V and 3 bases from J, with 25 bases in between. In this sample, this clone turned up a few times. TCRdb lists the protein of a much larger clone for this DNA, which differs at residue 8, so this is likely a read error; the protein given here is translated from the DNA itself.

Sequenced input: gamma-delta T cells from blood. The receptor's source is a pool of human donors (malaria-infected and uninfected, not separated). The chain carries TRDV2 and TRDJ1; D uncertain. The J gene is absent in TCRdb and was assigned here via DNA matching to germline. CDR3 amino acids: CACSLSGYTGGADKLIF. The CDR3 DNA reads as TGTGCCTGTTCCTTGTCTGGCTACACCGGCGGGGCCGATAAACTCATCTTT.